The clone carrying this T cell receptor (beta chain) appeared many times. This specimen comes from a study of T cells in Graves' hyperthyroidism and ophthalmopathy. The source material, RNA transcripts, was used to amplify TCR beta CDR3 regions. An initial round of RT-PCR targeting the TCR CDR3 relied on the HTBI primer set. TCRdb called the multiplex PCR reads again in MiXCR, with one record for every CDR3 protein. The sample holds a few hundred thousand distinct CDR3 sequences; approximately 20% are singletons and the top ten take about two fifths. CDR1 and CDR2 from the germline V gene are DFQATT and SNEGSKA (reference sequence). V was pared by 4 bases and J by 2 bases, with 3 bases of the junction left unmatched. This CDR3 comprises 14 residues. Uncontrolled infections, other autoimmune diseases, pregnancy or lactation led to exclusion of patients. Diagnoses used clinical symptoms, serum thyroxine and TRAb, thyroid ultrasound and orbital computed tomography.

The material sequenced was blood. V is TRBV20-1 and J is TRBJ2-5, with 11 bases identical to TRBD2. This sequence originates from a man aged 40-49 years with Graves' hyperthyroidism. The CDR3 DNA reads TGCAGTGCTAACCCTAGCGGGGGGCAAGAGACCCAGTACTTC. Amino acid sequence: CSANPSGGQETQYF.